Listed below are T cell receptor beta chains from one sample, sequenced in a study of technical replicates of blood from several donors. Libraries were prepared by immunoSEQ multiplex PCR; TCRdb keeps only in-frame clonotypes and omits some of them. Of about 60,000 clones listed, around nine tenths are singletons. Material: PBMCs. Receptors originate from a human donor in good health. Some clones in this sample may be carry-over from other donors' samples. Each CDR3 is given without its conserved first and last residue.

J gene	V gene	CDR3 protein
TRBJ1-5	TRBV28	ASSTGTGVQPQH
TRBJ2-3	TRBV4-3	ASSRLAGLADTQY
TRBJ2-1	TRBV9	ASSLQRNEQF
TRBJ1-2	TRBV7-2	ATGSFNYGYT
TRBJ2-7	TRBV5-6	ASSSGTATYEQY
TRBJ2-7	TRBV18	ASSPQRGGFNEQY
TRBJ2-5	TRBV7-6	ASSLGGRGETQY
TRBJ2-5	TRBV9	ASSVMEKETQY
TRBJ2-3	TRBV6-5	ASGQGRGGSDTQY
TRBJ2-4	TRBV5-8	ASSIPGQGFSAY
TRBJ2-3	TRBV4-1	ASSQDLRVGGSGTDTQY
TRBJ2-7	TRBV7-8	ASSLLSYSPGFEQY
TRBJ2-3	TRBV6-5	ASRAGTRADTQY
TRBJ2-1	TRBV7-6	ASSLATRWTSGRVRQF
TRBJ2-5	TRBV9	ASSRVGQHQETQY
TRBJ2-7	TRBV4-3	ASSHTSRPYEQY
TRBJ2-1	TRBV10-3	AIRTGHEQF
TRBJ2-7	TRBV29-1	SVLTAGYEQY
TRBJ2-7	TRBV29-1	SGTLGTTEQY
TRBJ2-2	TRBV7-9	AGRRTGELF
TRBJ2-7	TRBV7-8	ASSKGGYEQY
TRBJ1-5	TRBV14	ASSQAGSSFQH
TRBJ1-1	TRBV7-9	ASSPRALLNTEAF
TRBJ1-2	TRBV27	ASRPWGVLYGYT
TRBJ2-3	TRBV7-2	ASSLGSVHTDTQY
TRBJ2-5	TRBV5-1	ASSLGQGNQETQY
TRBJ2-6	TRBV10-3	AISRDRGDSGANVLT
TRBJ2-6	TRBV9	ASSVRGSGANVLT
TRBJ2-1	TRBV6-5	ASSLPPGEQF
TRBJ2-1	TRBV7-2	ASSLSPGTSGRNEQF
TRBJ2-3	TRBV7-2	ASSLMTGSATQY
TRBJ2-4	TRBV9	ASRRDRETKNIQY
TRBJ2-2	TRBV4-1	ASSRASGGRNTGELF
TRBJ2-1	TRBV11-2	ASSETGKQF
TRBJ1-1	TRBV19	ASSQDRQTRAF
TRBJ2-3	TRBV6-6	ASGDTQENTQY
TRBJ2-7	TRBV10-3	AISGAPMWAGGREQY
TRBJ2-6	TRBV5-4	ASSLIYSGANVLT
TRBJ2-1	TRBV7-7	ASSLDSGAFNEQF
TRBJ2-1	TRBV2	ASSKDRGDEQF
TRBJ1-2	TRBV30	AWDPDRGYGYT
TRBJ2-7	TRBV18	ASSPPAGTNEQY
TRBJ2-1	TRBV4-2	ASSRLKGGGEGQF
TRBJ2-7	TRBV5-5	ASSLFRVTYEQY
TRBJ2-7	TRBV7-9	ASSMGHSGRYEQY